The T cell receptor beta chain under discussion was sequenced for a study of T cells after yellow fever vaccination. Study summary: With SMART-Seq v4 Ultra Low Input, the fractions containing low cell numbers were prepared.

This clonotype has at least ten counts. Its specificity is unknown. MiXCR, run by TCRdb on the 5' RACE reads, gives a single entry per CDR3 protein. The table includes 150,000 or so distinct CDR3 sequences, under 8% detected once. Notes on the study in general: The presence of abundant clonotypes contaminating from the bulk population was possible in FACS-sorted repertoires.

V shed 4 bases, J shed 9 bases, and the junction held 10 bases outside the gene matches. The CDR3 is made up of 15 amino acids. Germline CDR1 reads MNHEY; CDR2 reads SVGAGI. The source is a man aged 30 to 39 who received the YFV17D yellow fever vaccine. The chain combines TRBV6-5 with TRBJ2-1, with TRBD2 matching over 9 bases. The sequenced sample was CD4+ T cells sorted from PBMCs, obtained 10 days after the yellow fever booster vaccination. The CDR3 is CASSSLTAGGGEQFF. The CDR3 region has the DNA TGTGCCAGCAGTTCCCTCACTGCGGGAGGGGGTGAGCAGTTCTTC.